This T cell receptor (beta chain) was identified in a study of T cells in Graves' hyperthyroidism and ophthalmopathy. Researchers took RNA transcripts and amplified the TCR beta CDR3 regions from them. The primer set for the first-round RT-PCR of the TCR CDR3 was HTBI. Each CDR3 protein gets one entry after TCRdb re-called the multiplex PCR reads with MiXCR. The sample holds 350,000 to 400,000 distinct CDR3 sequences, about 18% seen once. This clonotype was seen repeatedly, ten times or more. Between the trimmed V and J ends, which lost 5 bases and 8 bases, there was a span of 18 bases. CDR3 size: 14 residues. Germline CDR1 is SEHNR and CDR2 is FQNEAQ (reference sequence).

V and J are TRBV7-9 and TRBJ1-2; D possibly corresponds to TRBD1 (5 bases). The sample consisted of blood. The sequence was collected from a woman between 18 and 30 years old with Graves' hyperthyroidism. The CDR3 bases are TGTGCCAGCAGCCTCGCGGGTGGCAGGGTAGGCTACACCTTC. This sequence encodes CASSLAGGRVGYTF.